The 21 T cell receptor beta chains below were found in one sample sequenced in a study of T cells after yellow fever vaccination. Via MiXCR, TCRdb re-called the 5' RACE reads, giving one row per CDR3 protein. The table has about 630,000 distinct CDR3 sequences, 9% to 15% seen once; the top ten hold 14% to 15%. The source material was PBMCs, sampled on the day of the yellow fever booster vaccination. The receptors here all came from a man aged 25 to 40 who received the YFV17D yellow fever vaccine.

The rearrangement uses TRBV3-1 and TRBJ2-7; the D is unclear. The CDR3 is made up of 12 amino acids. CDR1 LGHDT and CDR2 YNNKEL come from the germline V gene (reference sequence). Trimming removed 3 bases at V and 6 bases at J, with 9 bases between. The CDR3 DNA follows: TGTGCCAGCAGCCAGGCTGGGCTCGAGCAGTACTTC. Translating it yields CASSQAGLEQYF.

This clonotype was picked up a small number of times. The chain joins TRBV10-3 to TRBJ1-2, with TRBD1 identical over 7 bases. Germline V CDR1 and CDR2: ENHRY, SYGVKD. V lost 3 bases to trimming and J lost 5 bases; unmatched junction nucleotides: 3. This CDR3 has 13 residues. CDR3 sequence: CAISEGTVYGYTF. CDR3 nucleotide sequence: TGTGCCATCAGTGAAGGGACAGTGTATGGCTACACCTTC.

This clonotype showed up many times. The chain employs TRBV7-9 and TRBJ2-5; D gene unclear. The V end was cut by 6 bases, the J end by 4 bases, with 6 bases between. Per the germline V gene, CDR1 is SEHNR and CDR2 is FQNEAQ (reference sequence). The CDR3 totals 11 residues. Here the CDR3 reads CASRLRETQYF. In DNA form, the CDR3 reads TGTGCCAGCAGACTACGAGAGACCCAGTACTTC. The full variable domain, completed using reference TRBV7-9 and TRBJ2-5, is DTGVSQNPRHKITKRGQNVTFRCDPISEHNRLYWYRQTLGQGPEFLTYFQNEAQLEKSRLLSDRFSAERPKGSFSTLEIQRTEQGDSAMYLCASRLRETQYFGPGTRLLVL.

This clonotype was counted between two and nine times. The J gene is TRBJ2-7, the V gene TRBV7-8; D may correspond to TRBD1 or TRBD2 (6 bases each). CDR1 SGHVS and CDR2 FQNEAQ come from the germline V gene. The CDR3 has 14 amino acids. V was trimmed by 1 base and J by 2 bases, leaving 9 bases between them. This chain's CDR3 is CASSLEGGPYEQYF. In DNA, the CDR3 is TGTGCCAGCAGCTTAGAGGGGGGCCCCTACGAGCAGTACTTC.

This sequence joins TRBV24-1 and TRBJ2-7; possibly TRBD1 or TRBD2 for D (5 bases each). The CDR3 runs 14 residues. Germline V gives CDR1 KGHDR, CDR2 SFDVKD. Trimming pared 6 bases from V and 0 bases from J, leaving 11 bases between. The CDR3 region is CATSSGGGSYEQYF. The CDR3, as DNA: TGTGCCACCAGTTCGGGTGGGGGCTCCTACGAGCAGTACTTC.

This rearrangement joins TRBV5-8 to TRBJ2-1; 7 positions match TRBD2. The germline V gene encodes CDR1 SGHTS and CDR2 YDEGEE. After removal of 5 bases from V and 5 bases from J, the junction contained 10 bases not matched to a gene. The CDR3 loop spans 15 amino acids. The CDR3 DNA follows: TGTGCCAGCAGGCGGCGGGAGTTTAATGACAATGAGCAGTTCTTC. This encodes CASRRREFNDNEQFF.

The V and J genes are TRBV18 and TRBJ2-1; D is tentatively TRBD1 or TRBD2 (5 bases each). Trimming stripped 3 bases from V and 1 base from J, with 10 bases between. Germline CDR1 reads KGHSH; CDR2 reads LQKENI. This CDR3 region has 15 residues. The CDR3 loop is CASSPGRLSYNEQFF. The CDR3 nucleotides are TGTGCCAGCTCACCGGGACGGCTATCCTACAATGAGCAGTTCTTC.

The CDR3 DNA is TGCAGTGCTAGAATTGCCGGGACTAGCGGGACCAATGGAGAGACCCAGTACTTC. It yields the protein CSARIAGTSGTNGETQYF. The chain is built from TRBV20-1 and TRBJ2-5; TRBD2 agrees at 13 bases. There are 18 residues in the CDR3. Germline V gives CDR1 DFQATT, CDR2 SNEGSKA (reference sequence). J lost 4 bases, V lost 2 bases, and 13 bases had no gene match.

This clonotype was seen a handful of times. The J gene is TRBJ2-5, the V gene TRBV20-1; D is possibly TRBD1 or TRBD2 (5 bases each). The V gene's germline CDR1 is DFQATT and CDR2 SNEGSKA (reference sequence). This CDR3 has 14 residues. The V end lost 4 bases, the J end lost 5 bases, and 17 bases lay between the germline ends. The CDR3 spells CSAMGPEEVETQYF. The CDR3 DNA follows: TGCAGTGCTATGGGACCAGAGGAGGTGGAGACCCAGTACTTC.

The CDR3 DNA follows: TGCGCCAGCAGCAGAGACAGGCTAGACGGCTACACCTTC. It specifies CASSRDRLDGYTF. The chain recombines TRBV5-1 with TRBJ1-2; D is possibly TRBD1 (6 bases). Germline CDR1 reads SGHRS; CDR2 reads YFSETQ. The V end lost 4 bases, the J end lost 8 bases, and 15 bases lay between the germline ends. The CDR3 has 13 residues. Supplemented by reference TRBV5-1 and TRBJ1-2, the full variable domain reads KAGVTQTPRYLIKTRGQQVTLSCSPISGHRSVSWYQQTPGQGLQFLFEYFSETQRNKGNFPGRFSGRQFSNSRSEMNVSTLELGDSALYLCASSRDRLDGYTFGSGTRLTVV.

This clonotype appeared a few times. V usage is TRBV6-2 or TRBV6-3 and J usage is TRBJ2-3; TRBD1 is a possible D gene (5 bases). This CDR3 spans 16 amino acids. Germline CDR1 reads MNHEY; CDR2 reads SVGEGT. The germline V and J ends were trimmed by 0 bases and 6 bases, with 16 bases remaining between them. The CDR3 DNA reads TGTGCCAGCAGTTACTCCTTGGACAATCCCCGCGATACGCAGTATTTT. It yields the protein CASSYSLDNPRDTQYF.

J is TRBJ2-1 and V is TRBV10-3; weak D call: TRBD2 (7 bases). The V end was cut by 11 bases, the J end by 3 bases, with 20 bases between. The germline CDR1 and CDR2 sequences are ENHRY and SYGVKD. CDR3 size: 15 residues. The CDR3 region is CAARGGAGHYNEQFF. The CDR3 bases are TGTGCCGCCCGGGGAGGGGCGGGACACTACAATGAGCAGTTCTTC.

Only a few counts were recorded for this clonotype. The chain carries TRBV4-3 and TRBJ2-7; D unresolved. Germline V lookup: CDR1 LGHNA, CDR2 YSLEER. V was trimmed by 0 bases and J by 3 bases, leaving 9 bases between them. The CDR3 totals 14 residues. In DNA form, the CDR3 reads TGCGCCAGCAGCCAAGATACCGTGAACTACGAGCAGTACTTC. This gives the protein CASSQDTVNYEQYF.

The chain links TRBV27 to TRBJ2-5; 9 bases are a match to TRBD2. There are 15 residues in the CDR3. The trim removed 3 bases at V and 5 bases at J, leaving 7 bases unmatched. The germline gives CDR1 MNHEY, CDR2 SMNVEV (reference sequence). In nucleotides, the CDR3 is TGTGCCAGCAGTTTGCCCTTTAGCGGGAGCGAGACCCAGTACTTC. Its translation is CASSLPFSGSETQYF.

The genes are TRBV5-6 and TRBJ1-2; D remains unclear. V was pared by 4 bases and J by 4 bases, with 20 bases between. The CDR3 totals 16 residues. The germline V gene encodes CDR1 SGHDT and CDR2 YYEEEE. DNA of the CDR3: TGTGCCAGCAGCCGCGACGGGGTGGGAGGAATCTATGGCTACACCTTC. It yields the protein CASSRDGVGGIYGYTF. Using reference TRBV5-6 and TRBJ1-2 for the parts outside the CDR3, the full variable domain is DAGVTQSPTHLIKTRGQQVTLRCSPKSGHDTVSWYQQALGQGPQFIFQYYEEEERQRGNFPDRFSGHQFPNYSSELNVNALLLGDSALYLCASSRDGVGGIYGYTFGSGTRLTVV.

This clonotype was detected a few times. CDR3 sequence: CASSLSRGRSPLHF. DNA for the CDR3: TGTGCCAGCAGCTTAAGCCGGGGGCGGTCACCCCTCCACTTT. The chain links TRBV7-9 to TRBJ1-6, with D possibly matching TRBD1 (6 bases). Looked up from germline, CDR1 is SEHNR and CDR2 is FQNEAQ (reference sequence). Trimming removed 2 bases at V and 10 bases at J, with 12 bases between. The CDR3 extends over 14 amino acids.

The V gene is TRBV5-1, the J gene TRBJ2-7, with TRBD2 as a possible D gene (5 bases). Germline V gives CDR1 SGHRS, CDR2 YFSETQ. V lost 5 bases and J lost 6, with 18 bases in between. This CDR3 contains 14 residues. The CDR3 region is CASSSGRLTFEQYF. The DNA of the CDR3 is TGCGCCAGCAGTTCGGGCCGACTAACCTTCGAGCAGTACTTC.

At least ten counts were recorded for this clonotype. The chain recombines TRBV7-2 with TRBJ2-4, with D perhaps assigned TRBD1 or TRBD2 (6 bases each). CDR1 is SGHTA and CDR2 is FQGNSA in the germline V gene. This CDR3 is 14 amino acids long. The V end lost 4 bases, the J end lost 7 bases, and 14 bases lay between the germline ends. As DNA, the CDR3 is TGTGCCAGCAGCTCGCGGGACAAGGGGAACATTCAGTACTTC. It encodes CASSSRDKGNIQYF.

This clonotype occurred many times. The rearrangement links TRBV5-1 to TRBJ2-2; 8 bases line up with TRBD1. CDR1 and CDR2 from the germline V gene are SGHRS and YFSETQ. V trimming: 6 bases; J trimming: 6 bases; junction bases outside the gene matches: 13. This CDR3 has 16 amino acids. The CDR3 loop reads CASNGQGNTVSGELFF. For the CDR3, the DNA is TGCGCCAGCAATGGACAGGGAAATACTGTATCCGGGGAGCTGTTTTTT.

The V call is TRBV2, the J call TRBJ2-3, with TRBD1 matching 7 bases. V was pared by 3 bases and J by 1 base, with 4 bases of the junction left unmatched. Germline CDR1 and CDR2: SNHLY and FYNNEI. The CDR3 covers 15 residues. CDR3 DNA sequence: TGTGCCAGCAGTGATTGGGGGACAGGCACAGATACGCAGTATTTT. This gives the protein CASSDWGTGTDTQYF. Using reference TRBV2 and TRBJ2-3 for the parts outside the CDR3, the full variable domain is EPEVTQTPSHQVTQMGQEVILRCVPISNHLYFYWYRQILGQKVEFLVSFYNNEISEKSEIFDDQFSVERPDGSNFTLKIRSTKLEDSAMYFCASSDWGTGTDTQYFGPGTRLTVL.

The sample holds a few counts of this clonotype. The chain employs TRBV5-1 and TRBJ2-3; 10 bases map to TRBD2. V lost 4 bases and J lost 0; bases outside the gene matches: 5. This CDR3 is 16 amino acids long. CDR1 and CDR2 (germline): SGHRS, YFSETQ. The CDR3 coding sequence is TGCGCCAGCAGCGGGACTAGCGTAACTAGCACAGATACGCAGTATTTT. It is translated as CASSGTSVTSTDTQYF.